This T cell receptor beta chain comes out of a study of molecular identifiers for immune sequencing clone quantification. The authors gated naive CD8 T cells as CD8+CD4-CCR7+CD45RA+ for sorting. This clonotype was observed many times. The CDR3 consists of 16 residues. Trimming removed 3 bases from V and 0 bases from J, with 14 bases in between. Germline CDR1 and CDR2: SEHNR and FQNEAQ (reference sequence). Previously described methods and listed TCR primers produced bulk TCR libraries. TCRdb itself ran the PCR reads through MiXCR, one entry per CDR3 protein. The profile shows approximately 59,000 distinct CDR3 sequences, about a fifth of them singletons.

Sequencing was done on a sample of naive CD8+ T cells from blood, with Jurkat cell RNA spiked in. Subset indicated: FACS-sorted CD8+CD4-CCR7+CD45RA+ naive T cells. The receptor's source is a human donor in good health. Some libraries in this study had Jurkat cell RNA spiked in. J is TRBJ1-1 and V is TRBV7-9; D is undetermined. The DNA of the CDR3 is TGTGCCAGCAGCTTTCCTACGTGGGAGATGAACACTGAAGCTTTCTTT. Its translation: CASSFPTWEMNTEAFF. The whole variable domain, remainder taken from reference TRBV7-9 and TRBJ1-1, is DTGVSQNPRHKITKRGQNVTFRCDPISEHNRLYWYRQTLGQGPEFLTYFQNEAQLEKSRLLSDRFSAERPKGSFSTLEIQRTEQGDSAMYLCASSFPTWEMNTEAFFGQGTRLTVV.